Below, 23 T cell receptor beta chains from the same sample are listed, as sequenced in a study of spatial heterogeneity in lung cancer. Time point: sample taken at primary tumor resection. MiXCR, applied by TCRdb to the 5' RACE reads, yields one record per CDR3 protein. Here the sample spans some 7,500 distinct CDR3 sequences, about 8.3% being singletons. The material sequenced was PBMCs, taken at surgery. The source of these receptors is a male donor with early-stage non-small cell lung cancer.

This clonotype was counted many times. This sequence joins TRBV7-2 and TRBJ2-7, with D hard to call. The germline gives CDR1 SGHTA, CDR2 FQGNSA. The CDR3 spans 15 residues. V shed 5 bases and J shed 6 bases, with 20 bases lying between them. CDR3 sequence: CASSPPVDTRSEQYF. CDR3 DNA sequence: TGTGCCAGCAGCCCGCCCGTTGATACACGCTCCGAGCAGTACTTC.

This clonotype was seen a handful of times. CDR3 residues: CASRAGQNIQYF. The CDR3 region has the DNA TGTGCCAGCAGGGCGGGACAGAACATTCAGTACTTC. V gene TRBV6-1 combines with J gene TRBJ2-4; the D gene is possibly TRBD1 (7 bases). Trimming stripped 6 bases from V and 7 bases from J, with 10 bases between. Germline V lookup: CDR1 MNHNS, CDR2 SASEGT. This CDR3 has 12 amino acids.

At least ten counts were recorded for this clonotype. The chain joins TRBV9 to TRBJ2-1, with TRBD2 identical over 8 bases. The V and J ends lost 4 bases and 7 bases, in that order; junction bases with no gene match: 1. Germline V gene data show CDR1 as SGDLS and CDR2 as YYNGEE. The CDR3 has 12 amino acids. CDR3 nucleotide sequence: TGTGCCAGCAGCCCGGGAGGGAATGAGCAGTTCTTC. Protein: CASSPGGNEQFF.

The sample holds many counts of this clonotype. This chain uses TRBV12-3 or TRBV12-4 with TRBJ1-2, with D maybe TRBD1 (5 bases). V lost 7 bases, J lost 2 bases, and 14 bases lay in between. The CDR3 spans 14 residues. The CDR3 region is CASKTSGPNYGYTF. For the CDR3, the DNA is TGTGCCAGCAAGACCTCGGGGCCAAACTATGGCTACACCTTC.

The J gene is TRBJ2-1, the V gene TRBV13, with a possible D match to TRBD1 (6 bases). Germline V gives CDR1 PRHDT, CDR2 FYEKMQ (reference sequence). V was trimmed by 1 base and J by 10 bases, leaving 20 bases between them. The CDR3 is 16 residues long. CDR3 coding DNA: TGTGCCAGCAGCTTAGAATTTGGGGGCAGGGCCGACGAGCAGTTCTTC. The encoded protein is CASSLEFGGRADEQFF. Looking up the rest from reference TRBV13 and TRBJ2-1 gives the full variable domain: AAGVIQSPRHLIKEKRETATLKCYPIPRHDTVYWYQQGPGQDPQFLISFYEKMQSDKGSIPDRFSAQQFSDYHSELNMSSLELGDSALYFCASSLEFGGRADEQFFGPGTRLTVL.

This clonotype came up many times. The chain recombines TRBV3-1 with TRBJ2-2; a weak D match, TRBD1 (5 bases). The germline gives CDR1 LGHDT, CDR2 YNNKEL (reference sequence). With 3 bases removed from V and 4 bases from J, the gap between germline ends came to 12 bases. The CDR3 spans 15 residues. The CDR3 sequence: CASSHTPRGTGELFF. The CDR3 nucleotides read TGTGCCAGCAGCCACACCCCTAGGGGCACCGGGGAGCTGTTTTTT.

Worth noting for this clonotype: Because the CDR3 is missing its conserved closing phenylalanine or tryptophan, this is likely a read error. V is TRBV18 and J is TRBJ1-4; D gene unclear. Germline CDR1 KGHSH, CDR2 LQKENI. CDR3 length: 16 amino acids. With 3 bases removed from V and 8 bases from J, the gap between germline ends came to 19 bases. Here the CDR3 reads CASSPVRAALGEKLFL. The CDR3 DNA follows: TGTGCCAGCTCACCTGTTCGTGCGGCTCTCGGGGAAAAACTGTTTCTT.

The CDR3, as DNA: TGTGCCAGCAGTCCTCTGGTGGGAGGTGCCTCTGGGGCCAACGTCCTGACTTTC. Its translation is CASSPLVGGASGANVLTF. This chain joins TRBV12-3 or TRBV12-4 and TRBJ2-6; the D gene is possibly TRBD2 (6 bases). V was cut by 5 bases and J by 0 bases, with 17 bases left in between. The CDR3 runs 18 residues.

This clonotype was detected many times. The V gene is TRBV12-3 or TRBV12-4, the J gene TRBJ2-3; 8 bases match TRBD1. V lost 6 bases, J lost 6 bases, and 8 bases stayed unmatched. The CDR3 length is 14 residues. The CDR3 nucleotides read TGTGCCAGCAGGTTCCAGGGGGCTCAGGATACGCAGTATTTT. It codes for CASRFQGAQDTQYF.

At least ten counts were recorded for this clonotype. The chain is built from TRBV27 and TRBJ2-1; 14 bases align to TRBD2. Per the germline V gene, CDR1 is MNHEY and CDR2 is SMNVEV (reference sequence). This CDR3 comprises 17 residues. J was trimmed by 10 bases and V by 7 bases; bases with no gene match: 15. The CDR3 sequence is CASKGLAGEGAQYEQFF. CDR3 nucleotide sequence: TGTGCCAGCAAGGGACTAGCGGGAGAGGGCGCACAATACGAGCAGTTCTTC.

This clonotype was counted many times. The chain employs TRBV12-3 or TRBV12-4 and TRBJ1-2; D is unclear. This CDR3 is built from 14 residues. V shed 7 bases and J shed 4 bases, with 16 bases lying between them. The CDR3, as DNA: TGTGCCAGCAAGGAGGGCTCAATAGGCTATGGCTACACCTTC. Translating it yields CASKEGSIGYGYTF.

This clonotype is medium-sized within its sample. The gene calls are TRBV11-3 and TRBJ1-1; 7 bases are shared with TRBD1. The CDR3 loop spans 16 amino acids. V lost 5 bases and J lost 0; bases outside the gene matches: 9. The germline CDR1 and CDR2 sequences are SGHNT and YENEEA. The CDR3 DNA follows: TGTGCCAGCAGCCCTACTCCGGGACAGATGAACACTGAAGCTTTCTTT. It encodes CASSPTPGQMNTEAFF.

This clonotype was picked up many times. The chain employs TRBV7-9 and TRBJ2-3, with D uncertain. The CDR3 extends over 14 amino acids. Deletions cut 5 bases from V and 6 bases from J, with 15 bases between. Germline CDR1 SEHNR, CDR2 FQNEAQ (reference sequence). The DNA for the CDR3 is TGTGCCAGCAGCCCCCCCCCGTTAACCGATACGCAGTATTTT. It yields the protein CASSPPPLTDTQYF.

This clonotype was picked up many times. This sequence joins TRBV29-1 and TRBJ2-7, with 8 nucleotides matching TRBD2. The germline V gene has CDR1 SQVTM and CDR2 ANQGSEA. This CDR3 has 14 residues. Trimming took 0 bases from V and 6 from J; bases not matched to a gene: 7. In nucleotides, the CDR3 is TGCAGCGTTGAAGATAGCGGGACCTTTGGCGAGCAGTACTTC. This codes for CSVEDSGTFGEQYF.

The table lists this clonotype with many counts. The rearrangement uses TRBV18 and TRBJ1-3; no firm D call. The length of the CDR3 is 16 residues. The germline V gene has CDR1 KGHSH and CDR2 LQKENI. Trimming took off 0 bases at V and 0 bases at J, with 9 bases between the two ends. CDR3 loop: CASSPPQENSGNTIYF. The CDR3 DNA follows: TGTGCCAGCTCACCACCCCAGGAGAACTCTGGAAACACCATATATTTT.

This clonotype was found many times. The rearrangement links TRBV5-1 to TRBJ2-5; D gene ambiguous. This CDR3 contains 15 residues. CDR1 is SGHRS, CDR2 YFSETQ, per germline. The V end lost 4 bases, the J end lost 1 base, and 14 bases lay between the germline ends. The CDR3 DNA follows: TGCGCCAGCAGCCGAACCGGAGTCCTCCAAGAGACCCAGTACTTC. Amino acids: CASSRTGVLQETQYF.

In this sample, this clonotype turned up many times. The CDR3 loop is CASSRTRGATLDEQYF. In nucleotides, the CDR3 is TGTGCCAGCAGCCGCACCCGGGGGGCCACCCTTGACGAGCAGTACTTC. This chain uses TRBV11-2 with TRBJ2-7, with D possibly being TRBD2 (7 bases). V was pared by 5 bases and J by 5 bases, with 22 bases between. CDR1 is SGHAT and CDR2 is FQNNGV in the germline V gene. This CDR3 region has 16 residues.

This clonotype appeared many times. The chain joins TRBV5-6 to TRBJ2-5; 9 bases are shared with TRBD2. Germline assignment: CDR1 SGHDT and CDR2 YYEEEE. This CDR3 is built from 14 residues. V shed 5 bases and J 4 bases; nucleotides not matched to a gene: 6. CDR3 in DNA: TGTGCCAGCAGTTACAATAGCGGGAGAGAGACCCAGTACTTC. It is translated as CASSYNSGRETQYF.

At least ten counts were recorded for this clonotype. This sequence joins TRBV5-6 and TRBJ2-1; tentative D call: TRBD2 (5 bases). The germline V and J ends were trimmed by 0 bases and 6 bases, with 7 bases remaining between them. Germline CDR1 and CDR2: SGHDT and YYEEEE. The CDR3 runs 13 residues. The CDR3 sequence: CASSLGLANEQFF. Here the CDR3 DNA reads TGTGCCAGCAGCTTGGGGCTAGCCAATGAGCAGTTCTTC.

This clonotype showed up many times. V usage is TRBV4-2 and J usage is TRBJ1-5; D call uncertain. Trimming took off 3 bases at V and 0 bases at J, with 9 bases between the two ends. This CDR3 contains 15 residues. CDR1 is LGHNA, CDR2 YNFKEQ, per germline. The CDR3 coding sequence is TGTGCCAGCAGCCAGGGCAGTAATAGCAATCAGCCCCAGCATTTT. Amino acids: CASSQGSNSNQPQHF.

The sample holds many counts of this clonotype. CDR3 sequence reads: CASSFGDTQPQHF. In nucleotides, the CDR3 is TGTGCCAGCAGTTTCGGAGACACTCAGCCCCAGCATTTT. The chain has TRBV27 and TRBJ1-5; D is undetermined. V dropped 3 bases and J dropped 6 bases, with 9 bases sitting between them. Germline V gene lookup returns CDR1 MNHEY and CDR2 SMNVEV (reference sequence). The CDR3 spans 13 residues.

This chain joins TRBV11-3 and TRBJ1-2; D is perhaps TRBD1 (6 bases). CDR3 length: 15 amino acids. Trimming cost V 5 bases and J 2 bases, with 15 bases left between them. Germline V CDR1 and CDR2: SGHNT, YENEEA. The CDR3, as DNA: TGTGCCAGCAGCCAACAGGGCTCGGGAAACTATGGCTACACCTTC. This encodes CASSQQGSGNYGYTF.

This clonotype was recorded many times. This chain connects TRBV10-3 to TRBJ2-3; 10 positions match TRBD2. V lost 6 bases, J lost 5 bases, and 8 bases stayed unmatched. The CDR3 is made up of 15 amino acids. CDR1 is ENHRY, CDR2 SYGVKD, per germline. The CDR3 loop reads CAIRAAGGFGDTQYF. The CDR3 nucleotides are TGTGCCATCAGGGCAGCGGGAGGGTTCGGAGATACGCAGTATTTT.